These 2 T cell receptor beta chains were sequenced from one sample in a study of vaccination effects on CD4 cells after COVID-19 (dated by TCRdb to between 2021 and 2024). The library came from the immunoSEQ multiplex PCR assay. Drawn from immuneACCESS, this table holds only the in-frame rearrangements with V and J called that TCRdb kept. Clones are partly lost; checked studies trace under half to an unresolved V gene and leave the rest unexplained. This sample has tens of thousands of clones in its table, and 70% to 80% of those were observed once. Clones ranked in the top ten supply roughly 2.8% of the sample. In the ViraFEST assay, PBMC were stimulated with viral peptide pools, and TCR sequencing was then used to find antigen-specific CD4+ T cell clonotypes based on their expansion. After about 9 days of culture, CD4+ T cells were isolated with the EasySep CD4+ T cell isolation kit. Healthy vaccine recipients had no prior SARS-CoV-2 infection, confirmed by negative nucleocapsid antibodies before and after vaccination.

Their target antigens are unknown. Sequencing was performed on CD4+ T cells from PBMCs cultured with HCoV-NL63 spike peptides, taken before COVID-19 vaccination. This specimen's cell subset or site label, per the study, means: HCoV-NL63 spike overlapping peptide pool stimulation. The receptors were sampled from a human donor who received a COVID-19 vaccine.

DNA for the CDR3: TGTGCCAGCAGTGCGGACATAAACTATGGCTACACCTTC. It encodes CASSADINYGYTF. V and J are TRBV2 and TRBJ1-2; perhaps TRBD1 as D (5 bases). Deletions cut 4 bases from V and 2 bases from J, with 8 bases between. CDR3 length: 13 residues. Looked up from germline, CDR1 is SNHLY and CDR2 is FYNNEI.

The V and J genes are TRBV24-1 and TRBJ2-3, with 7 bases identical to TRBD2. This CDR3 spans 17 amino acids. From germline, CDR1 is KGHDR and CDR2 SFDVKD. Trimming removed 0 bases from V and 0 bases from J; junction bases left unmatched: 5. The CDR3 coding sequence is TGTGCCACCAGTGATTTGCCGATAGCGGGTAGCACAGATACGCAGTATTTT. This translates into CATSDLPIAGSTDTQYF.